This entry is about one TCR beta chain. The data originate from a study of identifying expanded T cells in peripheral blood. Clones were read by immunoSEQ multiplex PCR, and TCRdb kept only the in-frame ones, dropping some. Seen here are some 99,000 clones, 88% observed once, and the top ten hold 7.5% to 9.5%. Sequenced sample: blood. This sequence was found in a person aged 18 to 70 in good health.

This chain's CDR3 is CASIAGVTDTQYF. As DNA, the CDR3 is TGTGCCAGCATCGCGGGGGTGACAGATACGCAGTATTTT. The chain combines TRBV2 with TRBJ2-3; 7 positions match TRBD2. The germline V gene has CDR1 SNHLY and CDR2 FYNNEI. J was trimmed by 3 bases and V by 7 bases; bases with no gene match: 4. The CDR3 contains 13 residues.